These 7 T cell receptor beta chains were all obtained from the same sample, sequenced in a study of T cell changes during pregnancy in multiple sclerosis. This table comes from immunoSEQ multiplex PCR, and its TCRdb copy is limited to in-frame clones, with some not included. This sample has 75,000 to 95,000 clones, with roughly 92% found just once. Sequences were derived from peripheral blood, sampled after pregnancy. The receptors were gathered from a female donor with multiple sclerosis, enrolled in a pregnancy study.

In this sample, this clone turned up a few times. The chain uses TRBV29-1 and TRBJ2-3; TRBD2 matches 9 bases. Germline V lookup: CDR1 SQVTM, CDR2 ANQGSEA. The CDR3 runs 14 residues. Trimming took 3 bases from V and 6 from J; bases not matched to a gene: 7. CDR3 sequence (DNA): TGCAGCGTTGACGGTGGCGGGGGGGCGGATACGCAGTATTTT. Translating gives CSVDGGGGADTQYF.

This chain links TRBV5-1 with TRBJ2-5; no reliable D call. Germline CDR1 is SGHRS and CDR2 is YFSETQ. Trimming took off 2 bases at V and 1 base at J, with 9 bases between the two ends. The CDR3 spans 14 residues. CDR3 DNA sequence: TGCGCCAGCAGCTTCTCCCAGTTCCAAGAGACCCAGTACTTC. Its protein is CASSFSQFQETQYF. Variable domain in full (rest from reference TRBV5-1 and TRBJ2-5): KAGVTQTPRYLIKTRGQQVTLSCSPISGHRSVSWYQQTPGQGLQFLFEYFSETQRNKGNFPGRFSGRQFSNSRSEMNVSTLELGDSALYLCASSFSQFQETQYFGPGTRLLVL.

The chain carries TRBV4-1 and TRBJ1-2; 7 nucleotides match TRBD1. In germline, CDR1 is MGHRA, CDR2 YSYEKL. The CDR3 is 13 residues long. Trimming removed 4 bases from V and 10 bases from J; junction bases left unmatched: 9. The CDR3 spells CASSLGTDTIYTF. The CDR3 nucleotides are TGCGCCAGCAGCCTCGGGACAGACACAATCTACACCTTC.

V usage is TRBV7-2 and J usage is TRBJ1-1; possibly TRBD1 for D (6 bases). Germline CDR1 SGHTA, CDR2 FQGNSA. This CDR3 is 13 amino acids long. Trimming cost V 3 bases and J 5 bases, with 10 bases left between them. CDR3 nucleotides: TGTGCCAGCAGCTTTTACAGGGAAACTGAAGCTTTCTTT. It yields the protein CASSFYRETEAFF.

CDR3 DNA: TGTGCCACCGGCACGGGGTCCACTGAAGCTTTCTTT. Translating gives CATGTGSTEAFF. The chain has TRBV11-2 and TRBJ1-1; no clear D gene. The CDR3 totals 12 residues. V was cut by 10 bases and J by 4 bases, with 13 bases left in between. The V gene's germline CDR1 is SGHAT and CDR2 FQNNGV.

The gene calls are TRBV9 and TRBJ2-1; the match to TRBD2 covers 12 bases. Germline CDR1 is SGDLS and CDR2 is YYNGEE. The V segment lost 3 bases and the J segment 7 bases; nucleotides outside the gene matches: 14. CDR3 length: 18 amino acids. CDR3 sequence (DNA): TGTGCCAGCAGCGCGCTCTTACCTCTAGCGGGAGGGGCAAATGAGCAGTTCTTC. Protein product: CASSALLPLAGGANEQFF.

This chain joins TRBV30 and TRBJ2-2; D is uncertain. Deletions cut 3 bases from V and 2 bases from J, with 7 bases between. CDR1 is GTSNPN, CDR2 SVGIG, per germline (reference sequence). There are 13 residues in the CDR3. DNA for the CDR3: TGTGCCTGGAGATCCAGAAACACCGGGGAGCTGTTTTTT. Its translation: CAWRSRNTGELFF.